This TCR beta chain was retrieved from a study of T cell repertoires in cytomegalovirus infection. Study-level information: CMV infection plus the matching HLA type was flagged by public TCR beta signatures.

General observations from the study: CMV-specific HLA-C-restricted TCR beta clonotypes dominated the ex vivo response.

Concerning this clonotype itself: Its specificity is unknown.

The CDR3 consists of 12 residues. V dropped 7 bases and J dropped 6 bases, with 12 bases sitting between them. Germline lookup yields CDR1 LNHDA and CDR2 SQIVND (reference sequence). MiXCR, run by TCRdb on the reads, gives a single entry per CDR3 protein. The data contain around 99,000 distinct CDR3 sequences, around 28% of them seen just once; the ten biggest clones take up about three quarters. The sequencing used CD8+ T cells from cultured PBMCs, collected from culture after CMV antigen stimulation. This chain joins TRBV19 and TRBJ1-2; tentatively, D is TRBD1 (6 bases). This TCR was recovered from a human donor in good health (CMV status not recorded). Some clones in this sample may be carry-over from other donors' samples. The CDR3 is CASKQGGNGYTF. The CDR3 nucleotides read TGTGCCAGTAAACAAGGGGGAAATGGCTACACCTTC.